The clone carrying this TCR beta chain was seen only a few times. Its antigen is not identified. The data are from a study of response to subunit inactivated influenza vaccine. MiXCR, applied by TCRdb to the RT-PCR reads, yields one record per CDR3 protein. The table includes around 470,000 distinct CDR3 sequences, approximately 7.2% detected once. Study-wide results and caveats: New T cells are recruited in small numbers by each seasonal influenza vaccination, according to the authors' suggestion.

Sample: PBMCs from blood, taken less than 30 months after vaccination. This receptor was identified in a man aged 45 to 75 who received an inactivated influenza vaccine.

The CDR3 DNA is TGTGCCAGCAGGGATTCCACAGGGGCCATCTCTGGGGCCAACGTCCTGACTTTC. Amino acids: CASRDSTGAISGANVLTF. The chain combines TRBV6-1 with TRBJ2-6, with 7 nucleotides matching TRBD1. V lost 6 bases, J lost 0 bases, and 11 bases stayed unmatched. This CDR3 region has 18 residues. Germline CDR1 is MNHNS and CDR2 is SASEGT.